This T cell receptor beta chain was identified in a study of blood T cell repertoires in COVID-19. Across the whole study: Donors in the United States, Italy and Spain gave samples during acute or convalescent COVID-19.

The CDR3 has 15 amino acids. Germline loops: CDR1 SGHTA, CDR2 FQGNSA. The V gene end was trimmed by 2 bases and the J gene end by 8 bases; junction bases not matched to a gene: 8. Here immunoSEQ multiplex PCR was the method, and the copy in TCRdb shows in-frame clones only, minus some. The sample has 200,000 to 300,000 clones; about 85% are singletons. This chain connects TRBV7-2 to TRBJ1-2, with 10 bases aligning to TRBD1. Sequencing was done on a sample of peripheral blood. This TCR was recovered from a man younger than 35 with active or convalescent COVID-19. Written as DNA, the CDR3 is TGTGCCAGCAGCTTAACGACAGGGGGCGCAGGGGGCTACACCTTC. Protein sequence: CASSLTTGGAGGYTF.